The source of this T cell receptor (beta chain) is a study of cytomegalovirus exposure and HLA in healthy donors (dated by TCRdb to between 2016 and 2019). Context from the whole study: An earlier analysis of about 530 of the donors reported 276 Gb of sequence data and 117 million unique TCR beta sequences obtained from about 200 million T cells. Among 398 genotyped donors of the cohort, an average of about 240,000 unique TCR beta nucleotide sequences was sequenced per donor, of which about 18% were non-productive. A later genetic analysis used genome-wide SNP genotypes for 398 of the 666 donors, treating that subset as a discovery cohort. Alongside the repertoire data, information on donor age, sex, ethnicity and CMV serostatus was compiled. HLA typing included class I and class II loci at four-digit resolution. In an earlier analysis of 550 to 700 of the donors, high-throughput TCR beta sequencing was used to judge whether each TCR beta V gene segment behaved as functional or pseudogenic. Of the roughly 410 genotyped donors, 65% to 90% were placed in the genetic ancestry cluster associated with self-reported Caucasian donors. Besides the first cohort of approximately 710 subjects, a separate validation cohort made up of roughly 130 different subjects was used. Because of strong linkage in the cohort, five DR-DQ haplotypes were treated as single units for association and clustering. To study patterns of TCR occurrence, a later analysis re-analyzed previously published TCR beta repertoires from 666 donors and added high-resolution HLA genotyping. High-throughput TCR immunosequencing, statistical association of individual TCRs with disease status, and machine learning were combined to predict cytomegalovirus infection status. The number of donors typed differed by locus, with roughly 620-640 for A, B, C, DRB1 and DQB1, more than 500 for DQA1, 600 to 610 for DPA1, and approximately 470 for DPB1. Using immunosequencing, the study profiled T cell repertoires from 666 subjects and related those repertoires to cytomegalovirus serostatus. An early release covering 500 to 750 HLA-typed donors comprised approximately 300 gigabases of sequencing data and tens of millions of unique TCR sequences. The study was designed to test whether signatures of past pathogen exposure could be identified by cataloging public T cell receptors. In the later analysis, no new phenotypic data were used to find candidate immune exposures; instead, reliance was placed on TCR beta sequences and their occurrence across donors. All discovery cohort repertoires had been generated using a single sequencing platform.

The cohort comprised 710 or so healthy bone marrow donors. At the time of sampling, every cohort member was nominally healthy, though immune exposures that went unrecorded were likely present. The donor was CMV seronegative and was included in the group of 352 seronegative cohort members. A peripheral blood sample was provided by each donor, and peripheral blood mononuclear cells were used for TCR beta sequencing. Genomic DNA was extracted from the blood cell samples with the Qiagen DNeasy Blood Extraction Kit. The library was produced with the immunoSEQ multiplex PCR assay. The multiplex PCR relied on a mix of 60 forward primers for TCR Vbeta segments and 13 reverse primers for TCR Jbeta segments. The CDR3 region of rearranged TCR beta genes was amplified from genomic DNA by a multiplex PCR assay. The Illumina HiSeq System was used to sequence the amplified TCR beta libraries as 87-base-pair reads. As for the authors' bioinformatics: Across the 700 or so repertoires, a later analysis counted roughly 84 million unique TCR beta chains, approximately 12 million of which were shared by at least two donors. Raw reads were error-corrected and collapsed into unique sequences by a nearest-neighbor algorithm in which closely related sequences were merged to remove PCR and sequencing errors. CDR3 sequences were aligned to IMGT reference sequences to assign V, D and J gene segments. Each retained sequence needed at least a six-nucleotide match to both a V gene segment and a J gene segment. Rearrangements were called productive when the CDR3 lacked stop codons and stayed in frame with V and J; all others were non-productive. CDR3 was defined by IMGT convention, running from the second conserved V-encoded cysteine to the conserved J-encoded phenylalanine. In an earlier analysis of around 570 of the donors, sequences lacking an unambiguous match to a single V gene segment were excluded. In an earlier analysis of some 590 of the donors, V segments were called functional above 56.7% productive rearrangements and were called segregating when the between-donor standard deviation exceeded 5%. To diagnose cytomegalovirus status from the catalog of TCR beta chain sequences, a statistical classification framework was built. In a later analysis, TCR nucleotide sequences were compared against IMGT/GENE-DB human TR gene sequences so that V and J genes could be assigned. In a later analysis, CDR3 sequences and most-parsimonious VDJ recombination scenarios were assigned using the TCRdist pipeline. A later analysis defined each TCR beta chain by its CDR3 amino acid sequence plus V-gene family, and excluded reads lacking a unique V-gene family. To address suspected cross-contamination and a sequencing artifact, a later analysis removed approximately 600 highly shared, low-generation-probability nucleotide sequences. For each public chain, a later analysis derived a clonal expansion index from normalized ranks of inferred template counts within each repertoire. Generation probabilities in a later analysis came from a VDJ recombination model fitted to out-of-frame rearrangements, and those results were checked against IGoR. In a later analysis, hypergeometric tests were used to score TCR-TCR, TCR-HLA and TCR-CMV co-occurrence, with a repertoire-size bias correction applied to TCR pairs. A later analysis estimated false discovery rates by permuting HLA or CMV assignments 20 times. A later analysis grouped co-occurring TCRs with DBSCAN, adding TCRdist sequence similarity when clustering within HLA-allele-positive subsets. For co-occurrence clustering, repertoires with fewer than 30,000 or more than 120,000 public chains were excluded, along with about five repertoires with anomalous nucleotide sharing. What TCRdb holds here is the immuneACCESS table cut down to in-frame rearrangements. Part of the clones is not present; checked against another copy, under half of the missing clones reflect an unresolved V gene, and the others are unexplained. V, J and clone size derive from that table, while D and trimming were established from the DNA sequence. The table for this sample lists 150,000 to 200,000 clones; about four fifths of them were counted only once. In total, the top ten clones hold more than 1.5% of the sample.

General conclusions and limits of the study: Because counts were too low, some 16 rarely observed V segments, including chromosome 9 orphons, were excluded from the earlier analysis of around 640 of the donors. Assigning TCR associations to individual alleles was difficult when HLA alleles, especially DR and DQ, strongly co-occurred. A later analysis found that HLA-associated TCR beta chains were more clonally expanded and had lower generation probabilities than equally common non-associated chains. Most TCR sequences were observed very rarely across donors, whereas some public TCRs were present in many individuals. According to a later analysis, TCR association rates differed among HLA loci, with DRB1 alleles showing the most associated TCRs and HLA-C alleles showing the fewest. A later analysis associated some 17,000 TCR beta sequences with specific HLA alleles at a false discovery rate of 0.05. A later genetic analysis associated a missense DCLRE1C variant with V-gene and J-gene trimming of TCR beta chains, and an independent cohort replicated the association. Some IMGT-functional V segments, including TRBV6-2 and TRBV6-3, could not be told apart with the 87-base-pair reads, so those segments were excluded. The authors suggested that the approach could potentially be generalized to other disease states and immunological phenotypes. A group of highly shared sequence variants was considered likely to be a technical artifact of the sequencing pipeline. Cytomegalovirus status was reported to be diagnosed by the classifier with high specificity and sensitivity in both the original and validation cohorts. An earlier analysis of approximately 600 of the donors showed that most TCR beta V segments appeared in productive rearrangements either about 87% or about 30% of the time, which broadly matched IMGT annotations. Linkage disequilibrium might explain the correlated functional status among segregating V segments, but an unknown experimental factor could not be excluded. In this cohort, only TCR beta chains were sequenced, and detectable features were limited by the absence of alpha or paired-chain data. A further reported finding was that TCR beta sequences accurately predicted the HLA-A and HLA-B alleles for most subjects in the first cohort. A few of the identified cytomegalovirus-associated TCR beta chains were confirmed in vitro to be specific for cytomegalovirus antigens. Immune exposure information for the cohort was limited to CMV serostatus. Several of the top co-occurrence clusters appeared to be linked to parvovirus B19, influenza, CMV and Epstein-Barr virus, according to a later analysis. A total of about 150 TCR beta chains were listed by the study as associated with cytomegalovirus. According to a later genetic analysis, donors in an Asian-associated ancestry cluster had fewer N-insertions in productive TCRs than the approximately 710-donor mean. Most CMV-associated TCR beta chains appeared to be HLA-restricted in a later analysis, and the HLA associations seemed to be driven largely by CMV exposure. Because HLA typing was missing for some donors at each locus, association tests included only the typed subset. Sequencing depth was assumed to be roughly uniform across donors in the presence/absence analyses, though that assumption may not hold.

Points on this clone: It has no known antigen specificity. No base quality values were provided; no much bigger clone lies one nucleotide off.

Trimming at the junction amounts to 0 bases on V and 0 bases on J, and the germline ends lie 6 bases apart. The CDR3 sequence holds 15 residues, the cysteine and phenylalanine included. Just the 45-base CDR3 DNA is kept, in frame starting at base 1. Looking up the germline V gene yields CDR1 MNHEY and CDR2 SVGAGI. Sequenced input: PBMCs. The receptor's source is a man in his late teens or twenties in good health and CMV-seronegative. The receptor chain draws on TRBV6-5 and TRBJ1-3, with no confidently assigned D gene. CDR3 protein: CASSYSSDSGNTIYF. In nucleotides, the sequence is TGTGCCAGCAGTTACTCGAGTGACTCTGGAAACACCATATATTTT.